This T cell receptor beta chain derives from a study of control samples from healthy donors and cancer patients. This table comes from immunoSEQ multiplex PCR, and its TCRdb copy is limited to in-frame clones, with some not included. The profile covers about 190,000 clones, with approximately 95% appearing a single time and roughly 1.6% taken by the ten largest. The source of this sequence is a man aged 18 to 35 in good health. Specimen: blood.

The CDR3 protein is CASRSGQIGNQPQHF. In DNA form, the CDR3 reads TGTGCCAGCAGATCGGGACAGATCGGCAATCAGCCCCAGCATTTT. The V gene is TRBV27, the J gene TRBJ1-5; 7 bases are shared with TRBD1. CDR3 length equals 15 residues. V was pared by 6 bases and J by 2 bases, with 7 bases of the junction left unmatched. Germline CDR1 reads MNHEY; CDR2 reads SMNVEV (reference sequence).